The sample holds a few counts of the clone carrying this T cell receptor (beta chain). Its specificity is unknown. For TCRbeta, the library was prepared with unique molecular identifiers. MiXCR, applied by TCRdb to the PCR reads, yields one record per CDR3 protein. The sample contains about 580,000 distinct CDR3 sequences, approximately 30% of which appear only once. This specimen comes from a study of T-cell reconstitution after alpha-beta-depleted transplantation in children. Study-wide points: From surviving recipient T cells and thymic progenitors came the high day-60 TCRbeta diversity observed in some patients. Reportedly, alpha-beta T cells present about two months post-transplant originated from several hundred expanded clones of graft origin.

Trimming cost V 3 bases and J 7 bases, with 19 bases left between them. CDR1 is DFQATT, CDR2 SNEGSKA, per germline (reference sequence). The CDR3 is made up of 16 amino acids. The chain couples TRBV20-1 to TRBJ1-6; perhaps TRBD1 as D (5 bases). This receptor was identified in a boy in the first two years of life with Wiskott-Aldrich syndrome, due to receive a stem cell transplant. The sample in question was PBMCs, obtained before TCRalphabeta/CD19-depleted stem cell transplant. The chain's CDR3 is CSASRVMIGENSPLHF. CDR3 DNA sequence: TGCAGTGCTAGTCGGGTCATGATAGGGGAGAATTCACCCCTCCACTTT.